The 29 T cell receptor beta chains reported below all come from one sample, sequenced in a study of blood T cells in healthy people across ages. For the second PCR, which ran for about 6 to 11 cycles, a sample-barcoded 5' primer and a J-beta primer mix were used. TCRdb fed the 5' RACE reads into MiXCR, producing one record per CDR3 protein. The sample lists around 1.5 million distinct CDR3 sequences, around 55% occurring once. Sequenced material: blood. These receptors were obtained from a man between 18 and 35 years old in good health.

The V and J genes are TRBV12-3 or TRBV12-4 and TRBJ2-1; 7 bases map to TRBD2. The CDR3 has 14 amino acids. J was trimmed by 8 bases and V by 6 bases; bases with no gene match: 10. The CDR3 is CASSRLAQVDEQFF. DNA for the CDR3: TGTGCCAGCAGCCGACTAGCTCAGGTCGATGAGCAGTTCTTC.

The chain recombines TRBV2 with TRBJ2-1, with 7 bases aligning to TRBD1. Losses at the gene ends were 10 bases for V and 4 bases for J; bases not matched to a gene: 10. The CDR3 covers 14 residues. From germline, CDR1 is SNHLY and CDR2 FYNNEI. The DNA of the CDR3 is TGTGCCAACAAAACAGGGGAGACTTACAATGAGCAGTTCTTC. Amino acids: CANKTGETYNEQFF.

This clonotype has a handful of counts. The rearrangement links TRBV20-1 to TRBJ1-6, with D hard to call. CDR3 size: 11 residues. From germline, CDR1 is DFQATT and CDR2 SNEGSKA (reference sequence). Trimming cost V 5 bases and J 4 bases, with 3 bases left between them. The CDR3 nucleotides are TGCAGTGCTCGATATAATTCACCCCTCCACTTT. Its protein is CSARYNSPLHF.

The V and J genes are TRBV9 and TRBJ2-3, with D hard to call. V dropped 2 bases and J dropped 5 bases, with 15 bases sitting between them. The CDR3 length is 15 residues. Germline V gene lookup returns CDR1 SGDLS and CDR2 YYNGEE. Here the CDR3 DNA reads TGTGCCAGCAGCGTTCTAGACGTCGGCATAGATACGCAGTATTTT. It translates to CASSVLDVGIDTQYF.

This clonotype was recorded a few times. The genes are TRBV4-1 and TRBJ2-7; D remains ambiguous. V lost 0 bases, J lost 2 bases, and 11 bases lay in between. CDR1 and CDR2 (germline): MGHRA, YSYEKL. This CDR3 has 15 residues. The chain's CDR3 is CASSQDARPPYEQYF. In nucleotides, the CDR3 is TGCGCCAGCAGCCAAGATGCCAGGCCCCCCTACGAGCAGTACTTC.

The chain combines TRBV14 with TRBJ2-3; D might be TRBD1 or TRBD2, each matching 5 bases. V lost 1 base to trimming and J lost 11 bases, with 7 bases between them. In germline, CDR1 is SGHDN, CDR2 FVKESK. The CDR3 runs 11 residues. The CDR3 region is CASSQGDVQYF. The CDR3 DNA sequence: TGTGCCAGCAGCCAAGGGGACGTGCAGTATTTT.

This clonotype was seen only a few times. The CDR3: CASTLGVRGTRYGYTF. DNA for the CDR3: TGTGCCAGCACCCTGGGGGTGAGGGGCACAAGGTATGGCTACACCTTC. The genes are TRBV12-3 or TRBV12-4 and TRBJ1-2, with TRBD1 as a possible D gene (5 bases). The CDR3 has 16 amino acids. V shed 7 bases and J shed 5 bases, with 23 bases lying between them.

This clonotype was recorded many times. The gene calls are TRBV5-6 and TRBJ2-7; 7 bases agree with TRBD1. Germline trimming cut 2 bases from V and 1 base from J; bases unmatched to any gene: 3. The V gene's germline CDR1 is SGHDT and CDR2 YYEEEE. The CDR3 consists of 14 residues. The CDR3 is CASSLTGQSYEQYF. As DNA, the CDR3 is TGTGCCAGCAGCTTAACGGGACAGTCCTACGAGCAGTACTTC.

This clonotype was observed a handful of times. The chain joins TRBV5-1 to TRBJ2-1, with 13 bases that match TRBD2. The CDR3 is made up of 18 amino acids. Losses at the gene ends were 4 bases for V and 1 base for J; bases not matched to a gene: 8. Germline-derived CDR1 and CDR2 are SGHRS and YFSETQ. CDR3 in DNA: TGCGCCAGCAGCAGCTTCGGACTAGCGGGGGTTTCCTACAATGAGCAGTTCTTC. It codes for CASSSFGLAGVSYNEQFF.

The chain recombines TRBV5-8 with TRBJ2-1; D is ambiguous. This CDR3 is built from 15 residues. Trimming pared 4 bases from V and 6 bases from J, leaving 17 bases between. From germline, CDR1 is SGHTS and CDR2 YDEGEE. CDR3 DNA sequence: TGTGCCAGCAGCCCCAATGGGCTACCGCTCAATGAGCAGTTCTTC. Translating it yields CASSPNGLPLNEQFF.

The chain carries TRBV5-1 and TRBJ2-1; D gene ambiguous. The CDR3 runs 11 residues. The V gene lost 5 bases and the J gene lost 8 bases, with 8 bases spanning the gap. CDR1 is SGHRS, CDR2 YFSETQ, per germline. This CDR3 is CASRLMDEQFF. In DNA form, the CDR3 reads TGCGCCAGCAGACTTATGGATGAGCAGTTCTTC.

The chain links TRBV24-1 to TRBJ2-3; 8 bases map to TRBD2. This CDR3 has 16 amino acids. CDR1 is KGHDR and CDR2 is SFDVKD in the germline V gene. V shed 9 bases, J shed 1 base, and the junction held 11 bases outside the gene matches. The CDR3 nucleotides are TGTGCCACCCGTCTGGGGTCCGGGAGGGGCACAGATACGCAGTATTTT. Its protein product is CATRLGSGRGTDTQYF.

The rearrangement links TRBV29-1 to TRBJ2-7; D may correspond to TRBD1 or TRBD2 (6 bases each). The V and J ends lost 6 bases and 0 bases respectively, with 15 bases between them. Germline-derived CDR1 and CDR2 are SQVTM and ANQGSEA. The CDR3 totals 14 residues. The CDR3 loop reads CSVDKPGASYEQYF. CDR3 nucleotides: TGCAGCGTAGACAAACCGGGGGCCTCCTACGAGCAGTACTTC.

CDR3 region: CASTGTDYYEQYF. The CDR3 DNA reads as TGTGCCAGCACCGGGACAGACTACTACGAGCAGTACTTC. The V and J genes are TRBV2 and TRBJ2-7, with 7 bases lining up with TRBD1. V lost 7 bases and J lost 3; bases outside the gene matches: 6. The CDR3 has 13 amino acids. Germline V lookup: CDR1 SNHLY, CDR2 FYNNEI.

The chain joins TRBV9 to TRBJ2-3, with D unresolved. Germline V lookup: CDR1 SGDLS, CDR2 YYNGEE. Trimming shortened V by 3 bases and J by 1 base, and 12 bases separated the two germline ends. This CDR3 region has 15 residues. The CDR3 coding sequence is TGTGCCAGCAGCGGAGGCACAAAGGGCACAGATACGCAGTATTTT. Amino acid sequence: CASSGGTKGTDTQYF.

The chain recombines TRBV20-1 with TRBJ2-3, with TRBD2 matching 9 bases. The germline V gene encodes CDR1 DFQATT and CDR2 SNEGSKA (reference sequence). This CDR3 region has 14 residues. Losses at the gene ends were 6 bases for V and 8 bases for J; bases not matched to a gene: 12. The CDR3 DNA reads as TGCAGTGCCTCCCGCGGGGGGGCCGAGGGTACGCAGTATTTT. This translates into CSASRGGAEGTQYF.

This clonotype was observed a few times. The chain carries TRBV25-1 and TRBJ2-1; D gene ambiguous. V lost 2 bases to trimming and J lost 13 bases, with 12 bases between them. Germline CDR1 is MGHDK and CDR2 is SYGVNS. There are 12 residues in the CDR3. CDR3 sequence reads: CASSEGRMGQFF. Written as DNA, the CDR3 is TGTGCCAGCAGTGAAGGACGGATGGGTCAGTTCTTC. The full variable domain, in which reference TRBV25-1 and TRBJ2-1 provide the parts outside the CDR3, is EADIYQTPRYLVIGTGKKITLECSQTMGHDKMYWYQQDPGMELHLIHYSYGVNSTEKGDLSSESTVSRIRTEHFPLTLESARPSHTSQYLCASSEGRMGQFFGPGTRLTVL.

The V and J genes are TRBV20-1 and TRBJ1-4; D remains ambiguous. From germline, CDR1 is DFQATT and CDR2 SNEGSKA (reference sequence). This CDR3 contains 13 residues. The V end was cut by 5 bases, the J end by 2 bases, with 9 bases between. The CDR3 nucleotides are TGCAGTGCTCTAGTTACCACTAATGAAAAACTGTTTTTT. It yields the protein CSALVTTNEKLFF.

The rearrangement links TRBV4-3 to TRBJ1-1; D is unresolved. The CDR3 runs 13 residues. The germline V and J ends were trimmed by 4 bases and 2 bases, with 8 bases remaining between them. Germline loops: CDR1 LGHNA, CDR2 YSLEER. CDR3 loop: CASSRGINTEAFF. CDR3 coding DNA: TGCGCCAGCAGCCGCGGGATAAACACTGAAGCTTTCTTT.

The chain uses TRBV2 and TRBJ2-1, with D hard to call. Germline CDR1 and CDR2: SNHLY and FYNNEI. There are 11 residues in the CDR3. The V and J ends lost 6 bases and 12 bases respectively, with 12 bases between them. The CDR3 nucleotides are TGTGCCAGCAGGGACCCCAGTAGGCAGTTCTTC. This sequence encodes CASRDPSRQFF. Full variable domain (outside the CDR3, taken from reference TRBV2 and TRBJ2-1): EPEVTQTPSHQVTQMGQEVILRCVPISNHLYFYWYRQILGQKVEFLVSFYNNEISEKSEIFDDQFSVERPDGSNFTLKIRSTKLEDSAMYFCASRDPSRQFFGPGTRLTVL.

The table lists this clonotype with a count of one. The chain employs TRBV27 and TRBJ2-4; TRBD1 aligns across 10 bases. The J call may be mistaken, given a closer DNA end match to TRBJ2-7. The CDR3 has 16 residues. Germline CDR1 and CDR2: MNHEY and SMNVEV (reference sequence). CDR3 region: CASSTQRTGGYYEQYF. The CDR3, as DNA: TGTGCCAGCAGCACTCAAAGGACAGGGGGGTACTACGAGCAGTACTTC.

This clonotype turned up a few times. This chain joins TRBV20-1 and TRBJ2-7; D is unclear. V lost 0 bases and J lost 0, with 9 bases in between. The CDR3 has 14 amino acids. Per germline, CDR1 DFQATT and CDR2 SNEGSKA (reference sequence). The chain's CDR3 is CSARERPYSYEQYF. The CDR3 DNA reads as TGCAGTGCTAGAGAGCGGCCCTACTCCTACGAGCAGTACTTC.

The CDR3 spells CASSFPREGLNEQFF. The CDR3 coding sequence is TGTGCCAGCAGTTTTCCGCGGGAGGGCCTTAATGAGCAGTTCTTC. The chain is built from TRBV28 and TRBJ2-1, with 9 bases that match TRBD2. This CDR3 is built from 15 residues. Germline V lookup: CDR1 MDHEN, CDR2 SYDVKM. After removal of 3 bases from V and 7 bases from J, the junction contained 7 bases not matched to a gene.

J is TRBJ2-7 and V is TRBV20-1; D gene uncertain. The CDR3 consists of 14 residues. The V end was cut by 0 bases, the J end by 5 bases, with 14 bases between. Looked up from germline, CDR1 is DFQATT and CDR2 is SNEGSKA (reference sequence). The CDR3 loop reads CSARDRSVHHEQYF. Written as DNA, the CDR3 is TGCAGTGCTAGAGATCGTTCCGTTCACCACGAGCAGTACTTC.

The V gene is TRBV9, the J gene TRBJ2-7, with D unresolved. From germline, CDR1 is SGDLS and CDR2 YYNGEE. Trimming stripped 0 bases from V and 3 bases from J, with 13 bases between. The length of the CDR3 is 15 residues. The CDR3 protein is CASSVAAVPSYEQYF. CDR3 DNA sequence: TGTGCCAGCAGCGTAGCTGCGGTCCCGAGCTACGAGCAGTACTTC. The full variable domain, completed using reference TRBV9 and TRBJ2-7, is DSGVTQTPKHLITATGQRVTLRCSPRSGDLSVYWYQQSLDQGLQFLIQYYNGEERAKGNILERFSAQQFPDLHSELNLSSLELGDSALYFCASSVAAVPSYEQYFGPGTRLTVT.

The V gene is TRBV20-1, the J gene TRBJ2-3; D tentatively fits TRBD1 or TRBD2 (5 bases each). There are 13 residues in the CDR3. Germline values: CDR1 DFQATT, CDR2 SNEGSKA (reference sequence). V lost 5 bases, J lost 3 bases, and 12 bases lay in between. CDR3: CSALLGDTDTQYF. DNA for the CDR3: TGCAGTGCTTTGCTGGGGGATACAGATACGCAGTATTTT.

The chain joins TRBV5-1 to TRBJ2-7; 9 bases agree with TRBD2. V shed 5 bases, J shed 3 bases, and the junction held 3 bases outside the gene matches. Looked up from germline, CDR1 is SGHRS and CDR2 is YFSETQ. The CDR3 extends over 13 amino acids. Here the CDR3 DNA reads TGCGCCAGCAGGGCTAGCGGGATCTACGAGCAGTACTTC. It specifies CASRASGIYEQYF.

J is TRBJ2-1 and V is TRBV20-1; perhaps TRBD2 as D (6 bases). The CDR3 loop spans 14 amino acids. Germline-derived CDR1 and CDR2 are DFQATT and SNEGSKA (reference sequence). With 2 bases removed from V and 4 bases from J, the gap between germline ends came to 12 bases. CDR3 region: CSARSLARYNEQFF. CDR3 in DNA: TGCAGTGCTAGAAGCCTAGCGCGTTACAATGAGCAGTTCTTC.

This rearrangement joins TRBV20-1 to TRBJ1-5; 8 nucleotides align to TRBD1. V shed 6 bases, J shed 2 bases, and the junction held 6 bases outside the gene matches. CDR3 size: 14 residues. The germline CDR1 and CDR2 sequences are DFQATT and SNEGSKA (reference sequence). The CDR3 region has the DNA TGCAGTGCACCCCCGACAGGGGGCAATCAGCCCCAGCATTTT. It codes for CSAPPTGGNQPQHF.